The 27 T cell receptor beta chains below all came from one sample that was sequenced in a study of cytomegalovirus exposure and HLA in healthy donors. Primers: 60 Vbeta forward and 13 Jbeta reverse. Measured with immunoSEQ multiplex PCR; TCRdb has only the in-frame clones, and not every one. This sample yields about 120,000 clones, of which 80% are seen a single time; more than 8% belongs to the top ten. Sequenced sample: PBMCs. Receptor source: a female donor in good health and CMV-seropositive.

This chain joins TRBV7-9 and TRBJ2-1, with a weak D call TRBD2 (6 bases). This CDR3 has 17 amino acids. CDR1 and CDR2 from the germline V gene are SEHNR and FQNEAQ (reference sequence). The ends were cut back, 5 bases at V and 0 bases at J, with 17 bases in the middle. CDR3 sequence: CASSPRGRPNSYNEQFF. CDR3 DNA sequence: TGTGCCAGCAGCCCGCGGGGCAGGCCTAACTCCTACAATGAGCAGTTCTTC.

J is TRBJ2-3 and V is TRBV29-1, with D unclear. Germline V gives CDR1 SQVTM, CDR2 ANQGSEA. The CDR3 spans 14 residues. V shed 0 bases and J shed 0 bases, with 7 bases lying between them. CDR3 loop: CSVEDLGSTDTQYF. Written as DNA, the CDR3 is TGCAGCGTTGAAGACCTCGGGAGCACAGATACGCAGTATTTT.

The V gene is TRBV4-1, the J gene TRBJ1-1; 7 bases align to TRBD1. This CDR3 spans 16 amino acids. V lost 4 bases and J lost 2; bases outside the gene matches: 10. Per the germline V gene, CDR1 is MGHRA and CDR2 is YSYEKL. The chain's CDR3 is CASSPRGTVGNTEAFF. For the CDR3, the DNA is TGCGCCAGCAGCCCAAGGGGGACAGTGGGTAACACTGAAGCTTTCTTT.

This chain links TRBV7-9 with TRBJ2-7, with 9 bases lining up with TRBD2. V gave up 2 bases and J gave up 6 bases; unmatched junction bases: 14. Looked up from germline, CDR1 is SEHNR and CDR2 is FQNEAQ (reference sequence). The CDR3 contains 17 residues. The CDR3 protein is CASSLLGGGGARFEQYF. The CDR3 DNA follows: TGTGCCAGCAGCTTATTGGGTGGCGGGGGGGCCCGATTCGAGCAGTACTTC.

V is TRBV7-8 and J is TRBJ2-1; 10 nucleotides match TRBD1. Looked up from germline, CDR1 is SGHVS and CDR2 is FQNEAQ. V lost 3 bases to trimming and J lost 6 bases; unmatched junction nucleotides: 5. The CDR3 is made up of 15 amino acids. CDR3 in amino acids: CASSLDRGDFNEQFF. Written as DNA, the CDR3 is TGTGCCAGCAGCTTGGACAGGGGGGATTTCAATGAGCAGTTCTTC.

The CDR3 DNA follows: TGTGCCAGCTCACCCTTGGACAGCCCCTATGGCTACACCTTC. Amino acids: CASSPLDSPYGYTF. The chain is built from TRBV18 and TRBJ1-2, with D perhaps TRBD1 (6 bases). Trimming took off 3 bases at V and 4 bases at J, with 12 bases between the two ends. Germline V CDR1 and CDR2: KGHSH, LQKENI. This CDR3 is 14 amino acids long.

This chain links TRBV4-3 with TRBJ1-2; 8 bases fit TRBD1. Germline CDR1 is LGHNA and CDR2 is YSLEER. Trimming took 4 bases from V and 7 from J; bases not matched to a gene: 5. This CDR3 spans 13 amino acids. The CDR3 DNA is TGCGCCAGCAGCCGACAGGGGTTTGGTGGCTACACCTTC. Translation: CASSRQGFGGYTF.

The chain uses TRBV5-1 and TRBJ1-4, with D hard to call. CDR1 and CDR2 (germline): SGHRS, YFSETQ. The CDR3 is 16 amino acids. V gave up 3 bases and J gave up 4 bases, with 16 bases separating them. The DNA of the CDR3 is TGCGCCAGCAGCTCCAGCCGGGGAACCCTTAATGAAAAACTGTTTTTT. Amino acids: CASSSSRGTLNEKLFF.

The chain combines TRBV7-2 with TRBJ2-1; 9 positions match TRBD2. V gave up 5 bases and J gave up 5 bases; unmatched junction bases: 10. CDR3 length equals 16 residues. Germline-derived CDR1 and CDR2 are SGHTA and FQGNSA. The CDR3 nucleotides read TGTGCCAGCAGCCCTTTGGCGGGGGGGCCGAACAATGAGCAGTTCTTC. The encoded protein is CASSPLAGGPNNEQFF.

This chain connects TRBV5-1 to TRBJ2-5; tentative D call: TRBD2 (6 bases). V shed 5 bases and J shed 1 base, with 15 bases lying between them. CDR1 and CDR2 from the germline V gene are SGHRS and YFSETQ. The CDR3 has 15 residues. CDR3 amino acids: CASSKLAGPQETQYF. The CDR3 bases are TGCGCCAGCAGTAAATTGGCGGGGCCCCAAGAGACCCAGTACTTC.

The V call is TRBV30, the J call TRBJ2-2, with TRBD2 as a possible D gene (6 bases). The CDR3 runs 14 residues. With 5 bases removed from V and 3 bases from J, the gap between germline ends came to 13 bases. Germline CDR1 is GTSNPN and CDR2 is SVGIG (reference sequence). The CDR3 coding sequence is TGTGCCTGGTGGGGCAGGAGGGACACCGGGGAGCTGTTTTTT. It translates to CAWWGRRDTGELFF.

This clone was seen only once. The chain uses TRBV9 and TRBJ2-2; the match to TRBD2 covers 13 bases. Germline V gene sequence: CDR1 SGDLS, CDR2 YYNGEE. Trimming took 3 bases from V and 4 from J; bases not matched to a gene: 6. This CDR3 spans 17 amino acids. The CDR3 region is CASSASGLAGFTGELFF. CDR3 DNA: TGTGCCAGCAGCGCGTCGGGACTAGCGGGGTTCACCGGGGAGCTGTTTTTT.

The gene calls are TRBV6-5 and TRBJ1-5; 8 bases agree with TRBD1. V lost 5 bases and J lost 4; bases outside the gene matches: 7. From germline, CDR1 is MNHEY and CDR2 SVGAGI. The CDR3 loop spans 15 amino acids. The CDR3, as DNA: TGTGCCAGCAGTCCCAGGGGGCAGAGGAATCAGCCCCAGCATTTT. It yields the protein CASSPRGQRNQPQHF.

The chain links TRBV7-9 to TRBJ1-2; 10 nucleotides match TRBD1. The CDR3 runs to 15 residues. The germline V gene encodes CDR1 SEHNR and CDR2 FQNEAQ (reference sequence). The junction had 6 bases not matched to a gene; V was cut back by 5 bases and J by 3 bases. CDR3 loop: CASSADRGPYYGYTF. The CDR3 DNA follows: TGTGCCAGCAGCGCTGACAGGGGGCCTTACTATGGCTACACCTTC.

The chain recombines TRBV9 with TRBJ2-2; 9 bases agree with TRBD2. J was trimmed by 6 bases and V by 0 bases; bases with no gene match: 6. Looked up from germline, CDR1 is SGDLS and CDR2 is YYNGEE. CDR3 length: 16 residues. CDR3 residues: CASSVGAGGQSGELFF. The CDR3 DNA reads TGTGCCAGCAGCGTAGGGGCGGGGGGGCAGTCCGGGGAGCTGTTTTTT.

The chain links TRBV7-9 to TRBJ1-5; a weak D match, TRBD1 (5 bases). This CDR3 is built from 14 residues. From germline, CDR1 is SEHNR and CDR2 FQNEAQ (reference sequence). The V and J ends lost 5 bases and 7 bases respectively, with 15 bases between them. The CDR3 DNA reads as TGTGCCAGCAGCCTTTGGGGGGAGGGGCAGCCCCAGCATTTT. Translation gives CASSLWGEGQPQHF.

This chain joins TRBV2 and TRBJ2-4; D is perhaps TRBD1 (6 bases). Trimming stripped 5 bases from V and 7 bases from J, with 15 bases between. The CDR3 runs 14 residues. CDR1 SNHLY and CDR2 FYNNEI come from the germline V gene. The CDR3 coding sequence is TGTGCCAGCAGTTCAGGGGTCAGAGAGAACATTCAGTACTTC. As protein: CASSSGVRENIQYF.

V is TRBV7-3 and J is TRBJ2-3, with 7 bases matching TRBD1. V dropped 2 bases and J dropped 4; count of bases not matched to a gene: 3. The CDR3 has 14 amino acids. The germline V gene encodes CDR1 SGHTA and CDR2 FQGTGA. The CDR3 DNA is TGTGCCAGCAGCTTATTGGGGACAGCAGATACGCAGTATTTT. Its protein product is CASSLLGTADTQYF.

The chain couples TRBV2 to TRBJ1-6, with 8 positions matching TRBD1. Germline-derived CDR1 and CDR2 are SNHLY and FYNNEI. The CDR3 has 16 amino acids. The V gene end was trimmed by 4 bases and the J gene end by 7 bases; junction bases not matched to a gene: 9. CDR3 loop: CASSGDRPLGNSPLHF. As DNA, the CDR3 is TGTGCCAGCAGTGGGGACAGGCCCCTGGGGAATTCACCCCTCCACTTT.

On this clone itself: Germline is not matched at one junction end, which may reflect a read error. The genes are TRBV7-9 and TRBJ1-2, with a weak D call TRBD1 (6 bases). The CDR3 has 12 amino acids. CDR1 is SEHNR and CDR2 is FQNEAQ in the germline V gene (reference sequence). The chain's CDR3 is CSSSNTGNGYTF. CDR3 DNA: TGTTCCAGCAGCAACACAGGGAATGGCTACACCTTC. Together with reference TRBV7-9 and TRBJ1-2, the CDR3 gives the full variable domain: DTGVSQNPRHKITKRGQNVTFRCDPISEHNRLYWYRQTLGQGPEFLTYFQNEAQLEKSRLLSDRFSAERPKGSFSTLEIQRTEQGDSAMYLCSSSNTGNGYTFGSGTRLTVV.

This chain links TRBV11-2 with TRBJ2-3; the match to TRBD2 covers 10 bases. The ends lost 4 bases at V and 7 bases at J; junction bases unmatched: 5. This CDR3 region has 14 residues. CDR1 SGHAT and CDR2 FQNNGV come from the germline V gene. CDR3 protein: CASSSSGGDYTQYF. Here the CDR3 DNA reads TGTGCCAGCAGCTCGAGCGGGGGGGATTATACGCAGTATTTT.

The chain is built from TRBV4-1 and TRBJ1-3; no firm D call. This CDR3 is 15 amino acids long. Germline-derived CDR1 and CDR2 are MGHRA and YSYEKL. The V end was cut by 2 bases, the J end by 0 bases, with 8 bases between. DNA of the CDR3: TGCGCCAGCAGCCAATCTCTGAGCTCTGGAAACACCATATATTTT. Amino acids: CASSQSLSSGNTIYF.

This sequence joins TRBV19 and TRBJ2-1; 11 bases are a match to TRBD2. Unmatched junction bases numbered 5, after V lost 5 bases and J lost 8 bases. The CDR3 sequence is 14 residues long. The germline CDR1 and CDR2 sequences are LNHDA and SQIVND (reference sequence). DNA of the CDR3: TGTGCCAGTAGTCTAGCGGGGGGCCCCGATGAGCAGTTCTTC. It is translated as CASSLAGGPDEQFF.

The CDR3 DNA reads as TGTGCCATCTCCGGGACAGGGGGCGAGCAGTACTTC. Amino acids: CAISGTGGEQYF. The V gene is TRBV10-3, the J gene TRBJ2-7; 11 bases fit TRBD1. The V gene end was trimmed by 8 bases and the J gene end by 6 bases; junction bases not matched to a gene: 3. The CDR3 extends over 12 amino acids. CDR1 and CDR2 (germline): ENHRY, SYGVKD.

The rearrangement joins TRBV7-2 to TRBJ2-1, with 9 bases identical to TRBD2. Looked up from germline, CDR1 is SGHTA and CDR2 is FQGNSA. CDR3 size: 17 residues. V dropped 5 bases and J dropped 8; count of bases not matched to a gene: 16. Here the CDR3 reads CASSRLRGAGGRDEQFF. As DNA, the CDR3 is TGTGCCAGCAGCCGATTGAGGGGAGCGGGGGGACGGGATGAGCAGTTCTTC.

V is TRBV6-5 and J is TRBJ1-1, with 7 bases matching TRBD1. The CDR3 spans 13 residues. CDR1 MNHEY and CDR2 SVGAGI come from the germline V gene. The J segment lost 6 bases and the V segment lost 5 bases, leaving 6 bases of the junction unmatched. In DNA form, the CDR3 reads TGTGCCAGCAGTAAACAGGGGACGGCTGAAGCTTTCTTT. Translated, it gives CASSKQGTAEAFF.

V usage is TRBV7-3 and J usage is TRBJ2-1; the D gene is possibly TRBD2 (6 bases). Trimming shortened V by 3 bases and J by 9 bases, and 21 bases separated the two germline ends. CDR1 is SGHTA and CDR2 is FQGTGA in the germline V gene. The CDR3 extends over 16 amino acids. The CDR3 DNA sequence: TGTGCCAGCAGCTTGGTTACGGGACTGTCCCCAAGTGAGCAGTTCTTC. Translation gives CASSLVTGLSPSEQFF.